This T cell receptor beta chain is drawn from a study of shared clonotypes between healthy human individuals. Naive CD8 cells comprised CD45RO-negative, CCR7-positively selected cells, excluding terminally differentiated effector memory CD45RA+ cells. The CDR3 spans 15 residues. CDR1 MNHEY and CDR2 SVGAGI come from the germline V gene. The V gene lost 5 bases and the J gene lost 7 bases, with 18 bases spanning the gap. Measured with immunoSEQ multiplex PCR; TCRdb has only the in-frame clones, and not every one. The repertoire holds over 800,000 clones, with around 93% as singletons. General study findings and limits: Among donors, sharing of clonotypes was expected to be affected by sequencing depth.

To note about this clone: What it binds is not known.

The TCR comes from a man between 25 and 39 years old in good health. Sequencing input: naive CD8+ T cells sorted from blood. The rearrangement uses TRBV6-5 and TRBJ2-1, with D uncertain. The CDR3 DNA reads TGTGCCAGCAGTCCCATAGAGGCCCTTTGGAATGAGCAGTTCTTC. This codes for CASSPIEALWNEQFF.